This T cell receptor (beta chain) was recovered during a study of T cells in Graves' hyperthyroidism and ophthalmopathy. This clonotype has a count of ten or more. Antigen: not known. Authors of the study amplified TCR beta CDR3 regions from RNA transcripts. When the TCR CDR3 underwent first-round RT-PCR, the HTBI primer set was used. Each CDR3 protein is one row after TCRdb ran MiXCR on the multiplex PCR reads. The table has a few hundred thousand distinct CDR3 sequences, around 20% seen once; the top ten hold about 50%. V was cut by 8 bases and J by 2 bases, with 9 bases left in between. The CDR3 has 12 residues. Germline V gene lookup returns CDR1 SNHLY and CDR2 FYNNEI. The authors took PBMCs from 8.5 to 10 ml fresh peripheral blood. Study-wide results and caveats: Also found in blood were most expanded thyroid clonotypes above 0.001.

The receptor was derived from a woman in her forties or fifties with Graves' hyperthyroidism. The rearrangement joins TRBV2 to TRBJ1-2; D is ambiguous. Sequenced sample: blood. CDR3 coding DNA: TGTGCCAGCTCAGGCCGCAACTATGGCTACACCTTC. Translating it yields CASSGRNYGYTF.